The clone carrying this T cell receptor beta chain appeared many times. This entry belongs to a study of T cells in Graves' hyperthyroidism and ophthalmopathy. Template material for amplifying TCR beta CDR3 regions consisted of RNA transcripts. The primer set for the first-round RT-PCR of the TCR CDR3 was HTBI. Each CDR3 protein gets one entry after TCRdb re-called the multiplex PCR reads with MiXCR. Of about 160,000 distinct CDR3 sequences in the sample, approximately 9% were seen once. Every diagnosis used clinical symptoms, serum thyroxine and TRAb, thyroid ultrasound and orbital computed tomography. Drawn at first hyperthyroidism diagnosis, the blood sample preceded any ophthalmopathy symptoms. With V trimmed by 3 bases and J by 4 bases, 9 bases remained unmatched. Germline V gene sequence: CDR1 SGDLS, CDR2 YYNGEE. CDR3 length: 16 residues.

The V and J genes are TRBV9 and TRBJ2-2; 7 bases match TRBD2. The clonotype originates from a woman under 30 with Graves' hyperthyroidism that later progressed to Graves' ophthalmopathy. The sequenced material came from blood. CDR3 sequence (DNA): TGTGCCAGCAGCGAGGAAGGACTAGAAAGCACCGGGGAGCTGTTTTTT. This sequence encodes CASSEEGLESTGELFF.